This T cell receptor beta chain stems from a study of T cell repertoires in cytomegalovirus infection. Study-wide background: Both CMV infection and a matching HLA type were indicated by public TCR beta signatures. Findings and limits, study-wide: HLA-C-restricted CMV clonotypes gave the most frequent clonotype in two of eight donors. Of the TCR beta families, the public ones yielded a cumulative frequency that identified carriers of CMV plus the relevant HLA.

In its sample, this clonotype was seen many times. Its antigen is not identified. Germline V lookup: CDR1 MNHNY, CDR2 SVGAGI (reference sequence). Trimming cost V 7 bases and J 1 base; bases outside gene matches: 3. The CDR3 loop spans 14 amino acids. TCRdb independently ran MiXCR on the reads; one entry per CDR3 protein. Of around 630,000 distinct CDR3 sequences listed, roughly 26% are singletons. V and J are TRBV6-6 and TRBJ1-1; 10 bases align to TRBD1. Sequenced input: CD8+ T cells from PBMCs. This clonotype was obtained from a human donor in good health (CMV status not recorded). Some clones in this sample may be carry-over from other donors' samples. CDR3 nucleotides: TGTGCCAGCACACGGACAGGGGGGAACACTGAAGCTTTCTTT. Amino acids: CASTRTGGNTEAFF.